This T cell receptor beta chain was recorded in a study of blood T cell repertoires in COVID-19. Overall study context: Spain, Italy and the United States supplied samples that represented acute and convalescent COVID-19.

Germline values: CDR1 SGHRS, CDR2 YFSETQ. This CDR3 has 16 residues. The J segment lost 0 bases and the V segment lost 4 bases, leaving 7 bases of the junction unmatched. Libraries were prepared by immunoSEQ multiplex PCR; TCRdb keeps only in-frame clonotypes and omits some of them. Of approximately 260,000 clones detected, 89% appear once; the ten largest clones hold roughly 5%. The sample comprised peripheral blood. The chain is built from TRBV5-1 and TRBJ2-1, with 7 nucleotides matching TRBD1. This TCR was recovered from a middle-aged woman who had recovered from COVID-19. This CDR3 is CASSVTGRSSYNEQFF. The CDR3 bases are TGCGCCAGCAGCGTGACAGGGCGAAGCTCCTACAATGAGCAGTTCTTC.